This passage covers 29 T cell receptor beta chains from one sample sequenced in a study of CD8 T cells in ankylosing spondylitis. One entry per CDR3 protein results from TCRdb running MiXCR on the 5' RACE reads. This sample has 240,000 or so distinct CDR3 sequences, with 8.6% found just once. Sequences were obtained from blood, either unsorted or a sorted T cell fraction (not recorded which). The receptors were gathered from a male donor with ankylosing spondylitis or in good health (not recorded which).

This clonotype was seen ten or more times. This chain links TRBV7-6 with TRBJ1-2, with D possibly TRBD1 on 6 matching bases. V lost 1 base and J lost 4, with 7 bases in between. Germline V gives CDR1 SGHVS, CDR2 FNYEAQ. The CDR3 consists of 13 residues. CDR3 sequence (DNA): TGTGCCAGCAGCTTAGACAGGGCCTATGGCTACACCTTC. Its protein product is CASSLDRAYGYTF.

This clonotype occurred many times. V usage is TRBV20-1 and J usage is TRBJ2-1; the match to TRBD2 covers 15 bases. Germline V gene sequence: CDR1 DFQATT, CDR2 SNEGSKA (reference sequence). This CDR3 contains 20 residues. The V and J ends lost 2 bases and 4 bases, in that order; junction bases with no gene match: 15. The CDR3 reads CSARSRRTGGLAGGYNEQFF. CDR3 DNA sequence: TGCAGTGCTAGATCTCGCCGGACAGGGGGACTAGCGGGGGGATACAATGAGCAGTTCTTC.

In its sample, this clonotype was seen many times. The chain recombines TRBV13 with TRBJ2-3; D is possibly TRBD2 (6 bases). Between the trimmed V and J ends, which lost 1 base and 4 bases, there was a span of 18 bases. The CDR3 has 17 residues. Per the germline V gene, CDR1 is PRHDT and CDR2 is FYEKMQ (reference sequence). The chain's CDR3 is CASSLAPRGVGADTQYF. The CDR3 nucleotides are TGTGCCAGCAGCTTAGCCCCCCGCGGGGTAGGGGCAGATACGCAGTATTTT.

The sample holds many counts of this clonotype. This chain uses TRBV3-1 with TRBJ2-1; 8 nucleotides match TRBD2. The V segment lost 10 bases and the J segment 0 bases; nucleotides outside the gene matches: 5. The CDR3 contains 14 residues. Germline CDR1 LGHDT, CDR2 YNNKEL (reference sequence). The CDR3 DNA reads as TGTGCCACGGGACTAGGGAACTCCTACAATGAGCAGTTCTTC. Translation gives CATGLGNSYNEQFF.

A few counts support this clonotype. The chain couples TRBV20-1 to TRBJ2-2; 16 nucleotides match TRBD2. CDR1 and CDR2 from the germline V gene are DFQATT and SNEGSKA (reference sequence). The CDR3 consists of 17 residues. V lost 6 bases to trimming and J lost 1 base; unmatched junction nucleotides: 5. Here the CDR3 reads CSADGTSGRENTGELFF. The CDR3 DNA follows: TGCAGTGCCGACGGGACTAGCGGGAGGGAGAACACCGGGGAGCTGTTTTTT.

This clonotype was seen a few times. V is TRBV23-1 and J is TRBJ2-7; 8 positions agree with TRBD2. TRBV23-1 belongs to the ORF category, with a function that is uncertain. Germline trimming cut 2 bases from V and 5 bases from J; bases unmatched to any gene: 11. This CDR3 is 16 amino acids long. The CDR3 region is CASSQKGLAGVDEQYF. The CDR3 coding sequence is TGCGCCAGCAGTCAAAAGGGGCTAGCGGGTGTCGACGAGCAGTACTTC.

This clonotype was recorded a few times. The chain couples TRBV5-1 to TRBJ1-1; D possibly corresponds to TRBD1 (5 bases). V lost 0 bases, J lost 5 bases, and 14 bases lay in between. This CDR3 contains 15 residues. Germline CDR1 SGHRS, CDR2 YFSETQ. The CDR3 protein is CASSLGGYQRTEAFF. DNA of the CDR3: TGCGCCAGCAGCTTGGGGGGGTACCAGAGGACTGAAGCTTTCTTT. Full variable domain (outside the CDR3, taken from reference TRBV5-1 and TRBJ1-1): KAGVTQTPRYLIKTRGQQVTLSCSPISGHRSVSWYQQTPGQGLQFLFEYFSETQRNKGNFPGRFSGRQFSNSRSEMNVSTLELGDSALYLCASSLGGYQRTEAFFGQGTRLTVV.

The J gene is TRBJ2-3, the V gene TRBV20-1, with 13 bases identical to TRBD2. The J segment lost 0 bases and the V segment lost 5 bases, leaving 8 bases of the junction unmatched. The germline gives CDR1 DFQATT, CDR2 SNEGSKA (reference sequence). The length of the CDR3 is 17 residues. CDR3 sequence (DNA): TGCAGTGCTGGGGGACTAGCGGGGAGGTCTAGCACAGATACGCAGTATTTT. Translation: CSAGGLAGRSSTDTQYF.

In this sample, this clonotype turned up many times. The gene calls are TRBV7-2 and TRBJ2-1, with 10 positions matching TRBD2. The V gene end was trimmed by 8 bases and the J gene end by 6 bases; junction bases not matched to a gene: 4. Looked up from germline, CDR1 is SGHTA and CDR2 is FQGNSA. The CDR3 is 13 amino acids. CDR3 in DNA: TGTGCCAGCTGGACTAGCGGAGCCAATGAGCAGTTCTTC. Its protein product is CASWTSGANEQFF.

This clonotype was observed many times. CDR3 DNA sequence: TGTGCCAGCAGCCAAGCCGGGACAGATGAAGAGACCCAGTACTTC. This encodes CASSQAGTDEETQYF. V gene TRBV14 combines with J gene TRBJ2-5; 7 nucleotides align to TRBD1. Germline CDR1 is SGHDN and CDR2 is FVKESK. The CDR3 totals 15 residues. The J segment lost 3 bases and the V segment lost 1 base, leaving 5 bases of the junction unmatched. Together with reference TRBV14 and TRBJ2-5, the CDR3 gives the full variable domain: EAGVTQFPSHSVIEKGQTVTLRCDPISGHDNLYWYRRVMGKEIKFLLHFVKESKQDESGMPNNRFLAERTGGTYSTLKVQPAELEDSGVYFCASSQAGTDEETQYFGPGTRLLVL.

This clonotype was counted many times. V gene TRBV28 combines with J gene TRBJ1-1, with a weak D call TRBD1 (6 bases). Trimming took 8 bases from V and 1 from J, leaving 11 bases between them. Germline CDR1 is MDHEN and CDR2 is SYDVKM. CDR3 size: 13 residues. CDR3 sequence (DNA): TGTGCCAGCCTGGGACACCCGAACACTGAAGCTTTCTTT. Its protein is CASLGHPNTEAFF. The whole variable domain, remainder taken from reference TRBV28 and TRBJ1-1, is DVKVTQSSRYLVKRTGEKVFLECVQDMDHENMFWYRQDPGLGLRLIYFSYDVKMKEKGDIPEGYSVSREKKERFSLILESASTNQTSMYLCASLGHPNTEAFFGQGTRLTVV.

Ten or more counts support this clonotype. The chain joins TRBV20-1 to TRBJ2-1, with D unclear. The V end lost 1 base, the J end lost 3 bases, and 10 bases lay between the germline ends. This CDR3 is 14 amino acids long. Germline lookup yields CDR1 DFQATT and CDR2 SNEGSKA (reference sequence). CDR3 in DNA: TGCAGTGCTAGAGCTGGCGTGAGCTACAATGAGCAGTTCTTC. Its protein is CSARAGVSYNEQFF.

Ten or more counts support this clonotype. This chain connects TRBV11-2 to TRBJ1-2; 9 bases map to TRBD1. V shed 5 bases, J shed 2 bases, and the junction held 3 bases outside the gene matches. The CDR3 covers 14 residues. Germline CDR1 SGHAT, CDR2 FQNNGV. The CDR3 DNA reads TGTGCCAGCAGCGGCGGGACAGGGAACTATGGCTACACCTTC. It is translated as CASSGGTGNYGYTF.

This clonotype was observed many times. The CDR3 reads CASSSVFRTEAFF. CDR3 coding DNA: TGTGCCAGCAGCTCGGTCTTTCGCACTGAAGCTTTCTTT. This sequence joins TRBV7-9 and TRBJ1-1, with no clear D. From germline, CDR1 is SEHNR and CDR2 FQNEAQ (reference sequence). There are 13 residues in the CDR3. V shed 4 bases and J shed 4 bases, with 10 bases lying between them.

This clonotype was seen many times. The genes are TRBV20-1 and TRBJ2-3; D ambiguous. V was clipped by 3 bases and J by 5 bases, with 18 bases between them. This CDR3 region has 15 residues. Germline lookup yields CDR1 DFQATT and CDR2 SNEGSKA (reference sequence). The CDR3 nucleotides are TGCAGTGCTAGCACCACACAGCAATTTATAGATACGCAGTATTTT. Its protein is CSASTTQQFIDTQYF.

This clonotype was counted many times. This chain connects TRBV7-8 to TRBJ2-2; D is uncertain. Germline V gives CDR1 SGHVS, CDR2 FQNEAQ. The CDR3 is made up of 14 amino acids. Trimming left V 6 bases short and J 0 bases short, with 8 bases between. The CDR3 DNA reads as TGTGCCAGCAGTAATACCCCGAACACCGGGGAGCTGTTTTTT. As protein: CASSNTPNTGELFF.

This clonotype came up many times. The chain carries TRBV2 and TRBJ1-2; the D gene is possibly TRBD1 (5 bases). The CDR3 is 15 residues long. Germline V gene lookup returns CDR1 SNHLY and CDR2 FYNNEI. Trimming removed 0 bases from V and 4 bases from J, with 12 bases in between. CDR3 loop: CASSEAGAGTYGYTF. In nucleotides, the CDR3 is TGTGCCAGCAGTGAAGCTGGGGCAGGTACCTATGGCTACACCTTC.

There are many counts of this clonotype. V and J are TRBV20-1 and TRBJ2-2, with 9 bases identical to TRBD1. Germline-derived CDR1 and CDR2 are DFQATT and SNEGSKA (reference sequence). The CDR3 extends over 13 amino acids. J gave up 6 bases and V 5 bases, and 4 bases lay outside the gene matches. The CDR3 sequence is CSAGDRESGELFF. DNA for the CDR3: TGCAGTGCTGGGGACAGGGAGTCCGGGGAGCTGTTTTTT.

This clonotype appeared many times. The V call is TRBV12-3 or TRBV12-4, the J call TRBJ2-7; no reliable D call. The V gene lost 6 bases and the J gene lost 0 bases, with 12 bases spanning the gap. CDR3 length equals 14 residues. CDR3 protein: CASSLSGYSYEQYF. CDR3 DNA sequence: TGTGCCAGCAGCCTCTCGGGCTACTCCTACGAGCAGTACTTC.

This clonotype was found many times. J is TRBJ2-2 and V is TRBV20-1, with D possibly matching TRBD1 (5 bases). Germline lookup yields CDR1 DFQATT and CDR2 SNEGSKA (reference sequence). Trimming pared 0 bases from V and 3 bases from J, leaving 17 bases between. The CDR3 loop spans 17 amino acids. This CDR3 reads CSARDPPRAEYTGELFF. The CDR3 DNA reads TGCAGTGCTAGAGACCCTCCCAGGGCGGAGTACACCGGGGAGCTGTTTTTT.

This clonotype occurred a few times. V is TRBV27 and J is TRBJ1-6; maybe TRBD1 (6 bases). The V end lost 4 bases, the J end lost 7 bases, and 8 bases lay between the germline ends. The germline V gene has CDR1 MNHEY and CDR2 SMNVEV (reference sequence). This CDR3 comprises 13 residues. The CDR3 spells CASSWTENSPLHF. DNA of the CDR3: TGTGCCAGCAGTTGGACAGAAAATTCACCCCTCCACTTT.

As concerns this clonotype: It may be a read error: a sequence one base away is much more abundant. The chain couples TRBV20-1 to TRBJ1-2; D gene ambiguous. Germline V gives CDR1 DFQATT, CDR2 SNEGSKA (reference sequence). This CDR3 region has 12 residues. The CDR3 protein is CSAQMGYYGYPF. The CDR3 DNA reads as TGCAGTGCTCAAATGGGATACTATGGCTACCCCTTC.

There are many counts of this clonotype. CDR3 sequence: CASSPTSANTGELFF. For the CDR3, the DNA is TGTGCCAGCAGTCCGACTAGCGCGAACACCGGGGAGCTGTTTTTT. This rearrangement joins TRBV12-3 or TRBV12-4 to TRBJ2-2, with 8 bases identical to TRBD2. V trimming: 5 bases; J trimming: 0 bases; junction bases outside the gene matches: 2. The CDR3 length is 15 residues.

The CDR3 region has the DNA TGTGCCATCCAGACAGGGTCAAATCAGCCCCAGCATTTT. This translates into CAIQTGSNQPQHF. This rearrangement joins TRBV10-3 to TRBJ1-5; TRBD1 agrees at 7 bases. Losses at the gene ends were 8 bases for V and 4 bases for J; bases not matched to a gene: 5. The CDR3 loop spans 13 amino acids. Germline CDR1 is ENHRY and CDR2 is SYGVKD.

Many counts were recorded for this clonotype. The chain couples TRBV6-2 or TRBV6-3 to TRBJ1-5; TRBD1 matches at 8 bases. Germline CDR1 and CDR2: MNHEY and SVGEGT. The junction had 7 bases not matched to a gene; V was cut back by 6 bases and J by 3 bases. The CDR3 totals 15 residues. The chain's CDR3 is CASRSGTGVNQPQHF. DNA for the CDR3: TGTGCCAGCAGATCTGGGACAGGCGTCAATCAGCCCCAGCATTTT.

This clonotype was picked up many times. The chain recombines TRBV6-2 or TRBV6-3 with TRBJ2-7; 7 bases are a match to TRBD1. The CDR3 extends over 13 amino acids. Germline CDR1 MNHEY, CDR2 SVGEGT. V lost 2 bases to trimming and J lost 5 bases; unmatched junction nucleotides: 3. CDR3 nucleotide sequence: TGTGCCAGCAGTTACGGACAGGTGGACGAGCAGTACTTC. This codes for CASSYGQVDEQYF.

This clonotype was seen only a few times. V and J are TRBV3-1 and TRBJ2-5; a weak D match, TRBD1 (6 bases). The germline V gene encodes CDR1 LGHDT and CDR2 YNNKEL (reference sequence). The CDR3 sequence is 14 residues long. Trimming removed 4 bases from V and 3 bases from J, with 12 bases in between. DNA of the CDR3: TGTGCCAGCAGCCCAGACAGGCGAGAAGAGACCCAGTACTTC. Its translation: CASSPDRREETQYF.

The table lists this clonotype with many counts. This chain connects TRBV10-3 to TRBJ1-3, with a weak D call TRBD1 (5 bases). CDR1 is ENHRY, CDR2 SYGVKD, per germline. The CDR3 extends over 18 amino acids. V lost 4 bases and J 0 bases, leaving 19 bases between the germline ends. In DNA, the CDR3 is TGTGCCATCAGTGGGGTGGTTGGAGACAGACGCTCTGGAAACACCATATATTTT. It translates to CAISGVVGDRRSGNTIYF.

For this clonotype: Germline and junction disagree at one end, which may indicate a read error. This chain connects TRBV5-6 to TRBJ1-4; D is unclear. Germline V gene lookup returns CDR1 SGHDT and CDR2 YYEEEE. This CDR3 contains 14 residues. CDR3 nucleotide sequence: TGTGCCAGCAGCCCCACACCAACTAATGATAAACTGTTTTTT. It codes for CASSPTPTNDKLFF.